This TCR beta chain was retrieved from a study of cytomegalovirus exposure and HLA in healthy donors (dated by TCRdb to about 2017). Regarding the complete study: In an earlier analysis of fewer than 750 of the donors, 276 Gb of sequence data and about 110 million unique TCR beta sequences from about 179 million T cells were reported. An early release covering roughly 600 HLA-typed donors comprised about 300 gigabases of sequencing data and approximately 85 million unique TCR sequences. Among the roughly 370 genotyped donors, approximately 77% belonged to the genetic ancestry cluster associated with self-reported Caucasian donors. The study aimed to test whether cataloging public T cell receptors could reveal signatures of past pathogen exposure. Using immunosequencing, the study profiled T cell repertoires from some 670 subjects and related those repertoires to cytomegalovirus serostatus. Besides the first cohort of some 670 subjects, a separate validation cohort made up of about 120 different subjects was used. To predict cytomegalovirus infection status, the study combined high-throughput TCR immunosequencing, statistical association of individual TCRs with disease status, and machine learning. A later analysis re-analyzed previously published TCR beta repertoires from 500 to 700 donors and added high-resolution HLA genotyping to study TCR occurrence patterns. The later analysis used no new phenotypic data to find candidate immune exposures, relying instead on TCR beta sequences and their occurrence across donors. An earlier analysis of several hundred of the donors applied high-throughput TCR beta sequencing to assess whether each TCR beta V gene segment acted as functional or pseudogenic. Donor age, sex, ethnicity and CMV serostatus were collected together with the repertoire data. A later genetic analysis took genome-wide SNP genotypes for about three fifths of the 666 donors and used that subset as a discovery cohort. Every repertoire in the discovery cohort had been generated on one and the same sequencing platform. HLA typing included class I and class II loci at four-digit resolution. The number of typed donors differed by locus: roughly 629-640 for A, B, C, DRB1 and DQB1; 500 to 550 for DQA1; 606 for DPA1; and around 470 for DPB1. Because of strong linkage in the cohort, roughly five DR-DQ haplotypes were treated as single units for association and clustering. Among some 400 genotyped donors of the cohort, an average of approximately 230,000 unique TCR beta nucleotide sequences were sequenced per donor, 15% to 20% of them non-productive.

The receptor library was made with the immunoSEQ multiplex PCR assay. The multiplex PCR relied on a mix of 60 forward primers for TCR Vbeta segments and 13 reverse primers for TCR Jbeta segments. The CDR3 region of rearranged TCR beta genes was amplified from genomic DNA by a multiplex PCR assay. On the Illumina HiSeq System, the amplified TCR beta libraries were sequenced as 87-base-pair reads. As for how the authors treated the data: Across the 600 to 700 repertoires, a later analysis counted tens of millions of unique TCR beta chains, 9 million to 14 million of which were shared by at least two donors. To remove PCR and sequencing errors, raw reads were error-corrected and collapsed into unique sequences using a nearest-neighbor algorithm that merged closely related sequences. Alignment of CDR3 sequences to IMGT reference sequences was used to assign V, D and J gene segments. For a sequence to be retained, a match of at least six nucleotides was required to both a V gene segment and a J gene segment. A rearrangement counted as productive if the CDR3 had no stop codons and remained in frame with V and J, and every other rearrangement counted as non-productive. CDR3 was defined by IMGT convention, running from the second conserved V-encoded cysteine to the conserved J-encoded phenylalanine. The earlier analysis of 587 of the donors excluded sequences that lacked an unambiguous match to a single V gene segment. An earlier analysis of 587 of the donors classified V segments as functional when productive rearrangements were above 56.7% and as segregating when the standard deviation between donors was above 5%. A statistical classification framework was developed to diagnose cytomegalovirus status using the catalog of TCR beta chain sequences. A later analysis assigned V and J genes by comparing TCR nucleotide sequences with IMGT/GENE-DB human TR gene sequences. In a later analysis, CDR3 sequences and most-parsimonious VDJ recombination scenarios were assigned using the TCRdist pipeline. In a later analysis, each TCR beta chain was defined by its CDR3 amino acid sequence together with its V-gene family, and reads without a unique V-gene family were excluded. As a way to deal with suspected cross-contamination and a sequencing artifact, a later analysis dropped 450 to 600 nucleotide sequences that were highly shared and had low generation probability. In a later analysis, a clonal expansion index for each public chain was calculated from normalized within-repertoire ranks of inferred template counts. Generation probabilities in a later analysis came from a VDJ recombination model fitted to out-of-frame rearrangements, and those results were checked against IGoR. Hypergeometric tests were used in a later analysis to score TCR-TCR, TCR-HLA and TCR-CMV co-occurrence, with a repertoire-size bias correction applied to the TCR pairs. In a later analysis, false discovery rates were estimated by permuting HLA or CMV assignments 20 times. In a later analysis, co-occurring TCRs were grouped using DBSCAN, and TCRdist sequence similarity was added for clustering within HLA-allele-positive subsets. Repertoires with fewer than 30,000 or more than 120,000 public chains, plus five repertoires with anomalous nucleotide sharing, were excluded from co-occurrence clustering. TCRdb retrieved this table from immuneACCESS and kept in-frame rearrangements only. Not all clones are present; in checked studies, unresolved V genes account for under half, and no reason is known for the remainder. D and trimming come from the DNA, and the V and J calls and clone size come from that table. In all, the sample holds under 130,000 clones, and 69% of those were seen once. The ten largest clones take up roughly 3% of the sample.

The germline V end is reduced by 0 bases and the J end by 2 bases; junction bases left unmatched: 7. As encoded in the germline V gene, CDR1 is SGDLS while CDR2 is YYNGEE. The CDR3, from cysteine to phenylalanine, totals 17 residues. Left in the record is the CDR3 DNA by itself, 51 bases read in frame from the first base. Study-level results and caveats: The earlier analysis of some 540 of the donors excluded roughly 17 rarely observed V segments, including chromosome 9 orphons, because counts were too low. According to the authors, the approach could potentially be generalized to other disease states and immunological phenotypes. Only TCR beta chains were sequenced in this cohort, and the absence of alpha or paired-chain data limited detectable features. Cytomegalovirus status was reported to be diagnosed by the classifier with high specificity and sensitivity in both the original and validation cohorts. The study gave a list of some 150 TCR beta chains associated with cytomegalovirus. In vitro tests confirmed that a few of the cytomegalovirus-associated TCR beta chains recognize cytomegalovirus antigens. According to a later analysis, TCR association rates differed among HLA loci, with DRB1 alleles showing the most associated TCRs and HLA-C alleles showing the fewest. A further reported finding was that TCR beta sequences accurately predicted the HLA-A and HLA-B alleles for most subjects in the first cohort. The presence/absence analyses assumed that sequencing depth was roughly uniform across donors, and that assumption may not be true. According to a later genetic analysis, donors in an Asian-associated ancestry cluster had fewer N-insertions in productive TCRs than the approximately 650-donor mean. Linkage disequilibrium might explain the correlated functional status among segregating V segments, but an unknown experimental factor could not be excluded. In a later analysis, most CMV-associated TCR beta chains were found to appear HLA-restricted, with HLA associations seemingly driven largely by CMV exposure. The 87-base-pair reads could not distinguish some IMGT-functional V segments, including TRBV6-2 and TRBV6-3, so those segments were excluded. Across donors, most TCR sequences were observed very rarely, whereas some public TCRs were present in many individuals. In a later analysis, several top co-occurrence clusters were reported to appear linked to parvovirus B19, influenza, CMV and Epstein-Barr virus. In an earlier analysis of a few hundred of the donors, most TCR beta V segments were observed in productive rearrangements about 90% or about 30% of the time, broadly matching IMGT annotations. A later analysis found that HLA-associated TCR beta chains were more clonally expanded and had lower generation probabilities than equally common non-associated chains. Because HLA typing was missing for some donors at each locus, association tests included only the typed subset. The sequencing pipeline was judged likely to have produced a cluster of highly shared sequence variants as a technical artifact. When HLA alleles, especially DR and DQ, strongly co-occurred, TCR associations were difficult to assign to individual alleles. An association between a missense DCLRE1C variant and V-gene and J-gene trimming of TCR beta chains was found in a later genetic analysis and replicated in an independent cohort. In a later analysis, some 17,000 TCR beta sequences were associated with specific HLA alleles at a false discovery rate of 0.05. CMV serostatus was the only immune exposure information available for the cohort.

Comment on this clone: The antigen this receptor binds is unknown. Qualities for individual bases were not recorded, and no much larger clone is one base off.

In total, more than 500 healthy bone marrow donors made up the cohort. At the time of sampling, every cohort member was nominally healthy, though immune exposures that went unrecorded were likely present. The donor tested CMV seronegative and was one of the 352 seronegative cohort members. Every donor gave a peripheral blood sample, and the peripheral blood mononuclear cells from that sample were used for TCR beta sequencing. The Qiagen DNeasy Blood Extraction Kit was used to extract genomic DNA from the blood cell samples. The chain was built from TRBV9 and TRBJ1-5, and TRBD1 matches 8 of the central bases. This clonotype was sampled from a man aged 25 to 40 in good health and CMV-seronegative. The sequenced sample consisted of PBMCs. At the DNA level, the sequence is TGTGCCAGCAGCGTAGAACGGACAGGGACGGGCAATCAGCCCCAGCATTTT. This sequence encodes CASSVERTGTGNQPQHF. Reference TRBV9 and TRBJ1-5 proteins supply the regions before and after the CDR3; the full variable domain is: DSGVTQTPKHLITATGQRVTLRCSPRSGDLSVYWYQQSLDQGLQFLIQYYNGEERAKGNILERFSAQQFPDLHSELNLSSLELGDSALYFCASSVERTGTGNQPQHFGDGTRLSIL.